The source of this TCR beta chain is a study of blood T cell repertoires in COVID-19. Looking at the study overall: T cells, B-cell-depleted T cells, or PBMCs supplied cDNA or gDNA.

About this clone: This sample also contains other DNA sequences that code for the same CDR3.

Patients in Seattle were enrolled during active infection, then followed longitudinally. Germline values: CDR1 SGDLS, CDR2 YYNGEE. This CDR3 is built from 15 residues. With 0 bases clipped from V and 1 base from J, the junction kept 2 bases outside the gene matches. Original data processing: Reference gene primer amplification gave estimated nucleated cell counts. Here immunoSEQ multiplex PCR was the method, and the copy in TCRdb shows in-frame clones only, minus some. V, J and clone size are taken as reported in that table, and D and trimming were inferred from the DNA itself. The sample carries about 300,000 clones, 70% to 85% recorded once.

The sequencing input was peripheral blood. V gene TRBV9 combines with J gene TRBJ1-1, with 8 bases identical to TRBD1. The sequence was obtained from a human donor with COVID-19, enrolled during active disease. The donor label of this sample is uncertain. CDR3 in DNA: TGTGCCAGCAGCGTAGTCGGGACAGGGAACACTGAAGCTTTCTTT. Translation gives CASSVVGTGNTEAFF.